A selection of T cell receptor beta chains follows, all from one sample in a study of cytomegalovirus exposure and HLA in healthy donors. The data were produced by immunoSEQ multiplex PCR, yet TCRdb's version contains in-frame clones alone and is incomplete. The sample lists 55,000 to 65,000 clones, 80% occurring once. The sample taken for sequencing was PBMCs. Receptor source: a male donor in good health and CMV-seronegative. The CDR3 runs from the conserved cysteine through the conserved F or W. Each record gives: J gene, D gene, clone size, V gene, CDR3 protein, CDR3 DNA. D genes are given only for firm matches. A row's size may be missing; if present it is once, few, many or a size class.

>TRBJ1-5|TRBD1|few|TRBV6-5
CASSPTGGGNQPQHF
TGTGCCAGCAGCCCGACAGGGGGCGGCAATCAGCCCCAGCATTTT
>TRBJ1-2|NA|NA|TRBV21-1
CASTGQGASYGYTF
TGTGCCAGCACAGGACAGGGGGCGAGCTATGGCTACACCTTC
>TRBJ1-1|NA|NA|TRBV2
CASSEWRLSEAFF
TGTGCCAGCAGTGAATGGAGGTTGTCTGAAGCTTTCTTT
>TRBJ2-1|TRBD2|few|TRBV7-3
CASSLNTGGPDNEQFF
TGTGCCAGCAGCTTAAATACGGGGGGGCCGGATAATGAGCAGTTCTTC
>TRBJ2-1|TRBD1|NA|TRBV5-1
CASSAGQGSYNEQFF
TGCGCCAGCAGCGCGGGACAGGGCTCCTACAATGAGCAGTTCTTC
>TRBJ2-7|NA|NA|TRBV21-1
CASSIPTGLSEQYF
TGTGCCAGCAGCATCCCCACAGGGTTGAGCGAGCAGTACTTC
>TRBJ2-1|TRBD2|few|TRBV30
CAWSVAGGLGQFF
TGTGCCTGGAGTGTAGCGGGGGGTTTGGGGCAGTTCTTC
>TRBJ1-1|NA|NA|TRBV11-2
CASIMRVGGATEAFF
TGTGCCAGCATCATGAGGGTAGGGGGGGCCACTGAAGCTTTCTTT
>TRBJ1-5|NA|NA|TRBV6-5
CASSPGRVDQPQHF
TGTGCCAGCAGTCCCGGCCGGGTAGATCAGCCCCAGCATTTT
>TRBJ1-5|NA|NA|TRBV4-2
CASSQDNGGERPQHF
TGTGCCAGCAGCCAAGATAACGGGGGAGAACGGCCCCAGCATTTT
>TRBJ1-1|NA|NA|TRBV19
CASSGNTEAFF
TGTGCCAGTAGCGGTAACACTGAAGCTTTCTTT
>TRBJ2-7|TRBD2|few|TRBV7-6
CASSSQSGTSFPSSYEQYF
TGTGCCAGCAGTTCCCAATCCGGGACTAGTTTTCCGTCCTCCTACGAGCAGTACTTC
>TRBJ1-3|NA|NA|TRBV19
CASSISSGFKSSGNTIYF
TGTGCCAGTAGTATCTCCTCAGGGTTTAAGAGCTCTGGAAACACCATATATTTT
>TRBJ1-6|TRBD1|once|TRBV10-3
CAISQTGDQSPLHF
TGTGCCATCAGTCAAACAGGGGATCAATCACCCCTCCACTTT
>TRBJ2-5|NA|NA|TRBV6-1
CASGQTYQETQYF
TGTGCCAGCGGGCAGACATACCAAGAGACCCAGTACTTC
>TRBJ2-1|TRBD2|NA|TRBV6-5
CASTRSGDSYNEQFF
TGTGCCAGCACCCGTAGCGGGGACTCCTACAATGAGCAGTTCTTC